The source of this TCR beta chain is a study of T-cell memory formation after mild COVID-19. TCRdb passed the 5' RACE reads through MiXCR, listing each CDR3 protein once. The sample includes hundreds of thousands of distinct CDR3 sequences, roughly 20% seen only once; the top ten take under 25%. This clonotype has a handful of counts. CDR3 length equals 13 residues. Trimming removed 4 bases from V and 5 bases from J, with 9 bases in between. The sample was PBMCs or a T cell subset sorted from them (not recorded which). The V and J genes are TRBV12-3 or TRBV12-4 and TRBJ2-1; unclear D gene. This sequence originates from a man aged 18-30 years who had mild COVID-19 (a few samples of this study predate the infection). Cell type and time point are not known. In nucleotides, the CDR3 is TGTGCCAGCAGTTGGATGATTGACAATGAGCAGTTCTTC. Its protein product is CASSWMIDNEQFF.